This passage covers 22 T cell receptor beta chains from one sample sequenced in a study of blood T cell repertoires in COVID-19. Sequencing used immunoSEQ multiplex PCR; TCRdb keeps in-frame clones, though not all of them. Among 100,000 or so clones listed, more than 85% were seen once. Sequences were obtained from peripheral blood. The receptors originated from a man between 18 and 35 years old with acute or convalescent COVID-19.

The chain couples TRBV12-3 or TRBV12-4 to TRBJ1-2; weak D call: TRBD1 (5 bases). The CDR3 has 13 residues. The ends were cut back, 6 bases at V and 7 bases at J, with 15 bases in the middle. The CDR3 region is CASSPGGQGGYTF. CDR3 in DNA: TGTGCCAGCAGCCCCGGAGGGCAGGGTGGCTACACCTTC.

This clone is a singleton in its sample. V usage is TRBV7-9 and J usage is TRBJ2-1; TRBD2 might be the D (6 bases). The CDR3 covers 17 residues. V lost 1 base, J lost 3 bases, and 16 bases lay in between. Germline CDR1 reads SEHNR; CDR2 reads FQNEAQ (reference sequence). CDR3 bases: TGTGCCAGCAGCTTAGGGACTCGGGACTCGAGCTACAATGAGCAGTTCTTC. It specifies CASSLGTRDSSYNEQFF.

The CDR3, as DNA: TGTGCCAGCAGCCGACAGGGGAGGAATTCACCCCTCCACTTT. This gives the protein CASSRQGRNSPLHF. The V call is TRBV27, the J call TRBJ1-6; 8 nucleotides line up with TRBD1. J was trimmed by 7 bases and V by 6 bases; bases with no gene match: 5. Looked up from germline, CDR1 is MNHEY and CDR2 is SMNVEV (reference sequence). CDR3 size: 14 residues.

V and J are TRBV6-5 and TRBJ2-1; 9 bases map to TRBD2. The J segment lost 9 bases and the V segment lost 3 bases, leaving 12 bases of the junction unmatched. This CDR3 spans 16 amino acids. From germline, CDR1 is MNHEY and CDR2 SVGAGI. In DNA form, the CDR3 reads TGTGCCAGCAGTTATTCCGGGACTAGCAATTCTGGTGAGCAGTTCTTC. It specifies CASSYSGTSNSGEQFF.

This clone was picked up a small number of times. The chain recombines TRBV2 with TRBJ2-7, with 11 bases lining up with TRBD2. Germline trimming cut 9 bases from V and 4 bases from J; bases unmatched to any gene: 11. The CDR3 consists of 15 residues. From germline, CDR1 is SNHLY and CDR2 FYNNEI. Here the CDR3 reads CARSRLAGGGYEQYF. The DNA of the CDR3 is TGTGCCAGATCCCGCCTAGCGGGAGGTGGATACGAGCAGTACTTC.

The CDR3 region is CASSLEVSVPNYGYTF. The DNA for the CDR3 is TGTGCCAGCAGCTTAGAAGTAAGCGTTCCTAACTATGGCTACACCTTC. The chain is built from TRBV7-6 and TRBJ1-2; D not resolved. From germline, CDR1 is SGHVS and CDR2 FNYEAQ. V was pared by 1 base and J by 0 bases, with 12 bases between. CDR3 length: 16 residues.

J is TRBJ1-2 and V is TRBV3-1 (or the pseudogene TRBV3-2), with a weak D call TRBD1 (5 bases). The CDR3 length is 17 residues. V lost 0 bases to trimming and J lost 4 bases, with 18 bases between them. CDR1 LGHDT and CDR2 YNNKEL come from the germline V gene (reference sequence). The CDR3 nucleotides read TGTGCCAGCAGCCAAGATTCTCAGGACATGGTGGTCTATGGCTACACCTTC. Translation gives CASSQDSQDMVVYGYTF.

The chain has TRBV9 and TRBJ1-1; D may be TRBD1 (5 bases). This CDR3 comprises 15 residues. Germline-derived CDR1 and CDR2 are SGDLS and YYNGEE. The V and J ends lost 0 bases and 3 bases respectively, with 12 bases between them. The CDR3 DNA reads as TGTGCCAGCAGCGTAGTTCAGGGATGGGACACTGAAGCTTTCTTT. It is translated as CASSVVQGWDTEAFF.

The chain carries TRBV5-1 and TRBJ1-1; D is ambiguous. Germline CDR1 and CDR2: SGHRS and YFSETQ. Trimming took off 4 bases at V and 2 bases at J, with 9 bases between the two ends. This CDR3 is 13 amino acids long. CDR3 sequence: CASSPNPNTEAFF. CDR3 nucleotides: TGCGCCAGCAGCCCCAATCCAAACACTGAAGCTTTCTTT.

J is TRBJ1-1 and V is TRBV6-5; TRBD1 might be the D (5 bases). Germline assignment: CDR1 MNHEY and CDR2 SVGAGI. With 6 bases removed from V and 1 base from J, the gap between germline ends came to 9 bases. This CDR3 comprises 13 residues. CDR3 loop: CASRATANTEAFF. CDR3 sequence (DNA): TGTGCCAGCAGAGCGACAGCGAACACTGAAGCTTTCTTT.

This chain links TRBV29-1 with TRBJ2-3, with no clear D. Between the trimmed V and J ends, which lost 4 bases and 0 bases, there was a span of 23 bases. CDR3 length equals 18 residues. CDR1 and CDR2 (germline): SQVTM, ANQGSEA. The CDR3 loop reads CSVVRVVGPGASTDTQYF. As DNA, the CDR3 is TGCAGCGTTGTCAGAGTTGTTGGGCCCGGTGCTAGCACAGATACGCAGTATTTT.

The rearrangement uses TRBV9 and TRBJ2-2; a weak D match, TRBD1 (5 bases). V was shortened by 4 bases and J by 1 base, with 14 bases between the two germline ends. CDR1 is SGDLS, CDR2 YYNGEE, per germline. The length of the CDR3 is 16 residues. The CDR3 protein is CASSPQGPWNTGELFF. DNA for the CDR3: TGTGCCAGCAGCCCCCAGGGTCCTTGGAACACCGGGGAGCTGTTTTTT. Filled out from reference TRBV9 and TRBJ2-2, the complete variable domain reads DSGVTQTPKHLITATGQRVTLRCSPRSGDLSVYWYQQSLDQGLQFLIQYYNGEERAKGNILERFSAQQFPDLHSELNLSSLELGDSALYFCASSPQGPWNTGELFFGEGSRLTVL.

The rearrangement uses TRBV29-1 and TRBJ1-4; 7 positions match TRBD1. The V gene's germline CDR1 is SQVTM and CDR2 ANQGSEA. The CDR3 has 12 residues. The V and J ends lost 6 bases and 7 bases, in that order; junction bases with no gene match: 5. CDR3 DNA: TGCAGCGTCAGGACAGGCGGTGAAAAACTGTTTTTT. Translation gives CSVRTGGEKLFF.

The chain couples TRBV27 to TRBJ2-7; a weak D match, TRBD1 (5 bases). CDR3 length: 13 residues. Per the germline V gene, CDR1 is MNHEY and CDR2 is SMNVEV (reference sequence). Trimming cost V 2 bases and J 3 bases, with 8 bases left between them. CDR3 in amino acids: CASSLRQNYEQYF. Here the CDR3 DNA reads TGTGCCAGCAGTTTACGACAGAACTACGAGCAGTACTTC.

The V gene is TRBV15, the J gene TRBJ1-3, with D uncertain. The length of the CDR3 is 16 residues. Germline V lookup: CDR1 LNHNV, CDR2 YYDKDF (reference sequence). V was pared by 7 bases and J by 0 bases, with 16 bases between. The CDR3 DNA reads TGTGCCACCACCGAGGTTATAACGGACTCTGGAAACACCATATATTTT. Protein: CATTEVITDSGNTIYF.

Comments on this clone: The sample holds other DNA sequences that translate to the same CDR3. V is TRBV6-5 and J is TRBJ2-2; unclear D gene. V gave up 0 bases and J gave up 4 bases, with 9 bases separating them. The germline V gene encodes CDR1 MNHEY and CDR2 SVGAGI. The CDR3 is 15 residues long. The CDR3 sequence is CASSYSGGGTGELFF. The CDR3 region has the DNA TGTGCCAGCAGTTACTCAGGCGGTGGCACCGGGGAGCTGTTTTTT.

This clone was recorded only once. The chain carries TRBV14 and TRBJ1-1, with a possible D match to TRBD1 (6 bases). The ends were cut back, 4 bases at V and 11 bases at J, with 23 bases in the middle. CDR1 is SGHDN, CDR2 FVKESK, per germline. The CDR3 covers 15 residues. Here the CDR3 DNA reads TGTGCCAGCAGCCTTGTGGGGGCGCCGAATCGCGAGGCTTTCTTT. Amino acid sequence: CASSLVGAPNREAFF. Filled out from reference TRBV14 and TRBJ1-1, the complete variable domain reads EAGVTQFPSHSVIEKGQTVTLRCDPISGHDNLYWYRRVMGKEIKFLLHFVKESKQDESGMPNNRFLAERTGGTYSTLKVQPAELEDSGVYFCASSLVGAPNREAFFGQGTRLTVV.

Notes on this clone: Other DNA sequences in this sample translate to the same CDR3. The CDR3 DNA follows: TGTGCCAGTAGCACCGGGGGAGGCTACACCTTC. Protein: CASSTGGGYTF. The V gene is TRBV19, the J gene TRBJ1-2; possible D gene TRBD1, 5 bases. Germline V CDR1 and CDR2: LNHDA, SQIVND (reference sequence). This CDR3 has 11 amino acids. Between the trimmed V and J ends, which lost 6 bases and 8 bases, there was a span of 10 bases. The complete variable domain, with remaining parts taken from reference TRBV19 and TRBJ1-2, reads DGGITQSPKYLFRKEGQNVTLSCEQNLNHDAMYWYRQDPGQGLRLIYYSQIVNDFQKGDIAEGYSVSREKKESFPLTVTSAQKNPTAFYLCASSTGGGYTFGSGTRLTVV.

V usage is TRBV28 and J usage is TRBJ1-2; no firm D call. Germline V gives CDR1 MDHEN, CDR2 SYDVKM. The germline V and J ends were trimmed by 5 bases and 8 bases, with 12 bases remaining between them. The CDR3 extends over 12 amino acids. This chain's CDR3 is CASSLFSGGYTF. The CDR3 region has the DNA TGTGCCAGCAGTCTCTTTTCCGGGGGCTACACCTTC.

The chain carries TRBV9 and TRBJ1-5, with 12 bases fitting TRBD1. V shed 1 base, J shed 9 bases, and the junction held 2 bases outside the gene matches. The CDR3 totals 14 residues. Germline V lookup: CDR1 SGDLS, CDR2 YYNGEE. DNA of the CDR3: TGTGCCAGCAGCGTATGGGACAGGGGGCTGCCCCAGCATTTT. Translation: CASSVWDRGLPQHF.

The chain combines TRBV25-1 with TRBJ1-2; D call uncertain. CDR1 and CDR2 from the germline V gene are MGHDK and SYGVNS. This CDR3 region has 15 residues. Trimming removed 1 base at V and 4 bases at J, with 13 bases between. The CDR3: CASSEFGVNPYGYTF. In DNA, the CDR3 is TGTGCCAGCAGTGAATTTGGAGTCAACCCCTATGGCTACACCTTC.

The chain couples TRBV10-2 to TRBJ2-5; 9 bases agree with TRBD2. CDR3 size: 13 residues. V gave up 6 bases and J gave up 3 bases; unmatched junction bases: 2. Germline V gene lookup returns CDR1 WSHSY and CDR2 SAAADI. CDR3 DNA: TGCGCCAGCAGACTAGCGGGTGAAGAGACCCAGTACTTC. Protein sequence: CASRLAGEETQYF.